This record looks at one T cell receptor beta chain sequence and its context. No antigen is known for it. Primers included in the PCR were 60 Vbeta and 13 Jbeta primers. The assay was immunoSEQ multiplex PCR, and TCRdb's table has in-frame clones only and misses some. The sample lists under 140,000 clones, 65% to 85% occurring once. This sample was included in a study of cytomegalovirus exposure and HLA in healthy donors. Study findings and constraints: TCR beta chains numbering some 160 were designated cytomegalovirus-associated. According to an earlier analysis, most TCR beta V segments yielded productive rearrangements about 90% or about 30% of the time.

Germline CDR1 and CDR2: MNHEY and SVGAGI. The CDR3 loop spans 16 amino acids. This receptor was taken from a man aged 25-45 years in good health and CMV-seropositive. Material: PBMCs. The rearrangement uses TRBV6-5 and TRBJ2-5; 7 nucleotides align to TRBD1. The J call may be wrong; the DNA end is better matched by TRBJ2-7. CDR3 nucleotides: TGTGCCAGCAGTTACAATCGAGGGACAGCATCCTACGAGCAGTACTTC. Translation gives CASSYNRGTASYEQYF.